The rows below give T cell receptor beta chains drawn from one sample of a study of vaccination and CD4 T cells after COVID-19. TCRdb re-called the PCR reads through MiXCR, storing one row per CDR3 protein. The profile shows about 10,000 distinct CDR3 sequences, 25% of them singletons. These TCRs' antigens remain unknown. Sequencing used CD4+ T cells from blood, cultured in vitro, obtained before SARS-CoV-2 vaccination. These receptors came from a human donor who received a COVID-19 vaccine. The CDR3 runs from the conserved cysteine through the conserved F or W. Fields, in order: clone size, V gene, D gene, J gene, CDR3 protein, CDR3 DNA. D genes are given only for firm matches. The size of a clone is reported for some rows only, either as once, few or many, or as a class for expanded clones.

size: NA
V: TRBV7-2
D: TRBD2
J: TRBJ2-3
CDR3: CASSPSGTYTDTQYF
DNA: TGTGCCAGCAGCCCTAGCGGGACCTACACAGATACGCAGTATTTT

size: few
V: TRBV27
D: NA
J: TRBJ1-1
CDR3: CASLKRWQGKNTEAFF
DNA: TGTGCCAGCCTCAAACGGTGGCAGGGTAAGAACACTGAAGCTTTCTTT

size: few
V: TRBV20-1
D: NA
J: TRBJ1-2
CDR3: CSARDPRGSNYGYTF
DNA: TGCAGTGCTAGAGATCCCAGGGGTTCTAACTATGGCTACACCTTC

size: NA
V: TRBV12-3/TRBV12-4
D: TRBD2
J: TRBJ2-5
CDR3: CASSLRGRGGGGSETQYF
DNA: TGTGCCAGCAGCCTCCGGGGAAGGGGCGGGGGGGGATCGGAGACCCAGTACTTC

size: NA
V: TRBV6-1
D: TRBD1
J: TRBJ1-1
CDR3: CASSPDRENTEAFF
DNA: TGTGCCAGCAGTCCGGACAGGGAGAACACTGAAGCTTTCTTT

size: NA
V: TRBV18
D: NA
J: TRBJ2-6
CDR3: CASSPRQLSSGANVLTF
DNA: TGTGCCAGCTCACCACGTCAGCTAAGCTCTGGGGCCAACGTCCTGACTTTC

size: NA
V: TRBV5-1
D: NA
J: TRBJ1-2
CDR3: CASSSRGRYGYTF
DNA: TGCGCCAGCAGCTCCAGGGGCCGGTATGGCTACACCTTC

size: few
V: TRBV27
D: TRBD1
J: TRBJ1-1
CDR3: CASSRTGVMNTEAFF
DNA: TGTGCCAGCAGTAGAACAGGGGTCATGAACACTGAAGCTTTCTTT

size: few
V: TRBV19
D: TRBD1
J: TRBJ1-5
CDR3: CASSKPGGASQPQHF
DNA: TGTGCCAGTAGTAAACCAGGGGGCGCGAGTCAGCCCCAGCATTTT

size: NA
V: TRBV11-2
D: TRBD1
J: TRBJ1-6
CDR3: CASSLGTGGVSYNSPLHF
DNA: TGTGCCAGCAGCTTAGGGACAGGGGGTGTCTCCTATAATTCACCCCTCCACTTT

size: NA
V: TRBV6-5
D: NA
J: TRBJ1-5
CDR3: CASSYSNSQPQHF
DNA: TGTGCCAGCAGTTACTCGAATTCACAGCCCCAGCATTTT

size: NA
V: TRBV15
D: TRBD2
J: TRBJ2-5
CDR3: CATQETSGVRGTQYF
DNA: TGTGCCACCCAGGAGACTAGCGGGGTTAGGGGGACCCAGTACTTC

size: NA
V: TRBV9
D: NA
J: TRBJ2-3
CDR3: CASSVGVTDTQYF
DNA: TGTGCCAGCAGCGTAGGGGTTACAGATACGCAGTATTTT

size: NA
V: TRBV29-1
D: TRBD1
J: TRBJ1-1
CDR3: CSGQGMNTEAFF
DNA: TGCAGCGGACAGGGGATGAACACTGAAGCTTTCTTT

size: NA
V: TRBV12-5
D: NA
J: TRBJ1-1
CDR3: CASGLVGNTEAFF
DNA: TGTGCTAGTGGTTTGGTGGGGAACACTGAAGCTTTCTTT

size: NA
V: TRBV5-1
D: NA
J: TRBJ2-3
CDR3: CASRPRGDRDTQYF
DNA: TGCGCCAGCCGACCTCGGGGGGACAGAGATACGCAGTATTTT

size: few
V: TRBV7-2
D: TRBD1
J: TRBJ1-4
CDR3: CASSLGTGEEKLFF
DNA: TGTGCCAGCAGCTTGGGGACAGGGGAAGAAAAACTGTTTTTT

size: NA
V: TRBV7-8
D: TRBD1
J: TRBJ1-6
CDR3: CASSSQGANNSPLHF
DNA: TGTGCCAGCAGCTCACAGGGGGCAAATAATTCACCCCTCCACTTT

size: NA
V: TRBV9
D: TRBD2
J: TRBJ2-5
CDR3: CASSVGVAGGETQYF
DNA: TGTGCCAGCAGCGTAGGAGTAGCGGGGGGGGAGACCCAGTACTTC

size: NA
V: TRBV5-4
D: NA
J: TRBJ1-1
CDR3: CASSFKVPRSNTEAFF
DNA: TGTGCCAGCAGCTTTAAGGTCCCGAGATCGAACACTGAAGCTTTCTTT

size: NA
V: TRBV12-3/TRBV12-4
D: NA
J: TRBJ1-2
CDR3: CASRGANYGYTF
DNA: TGTGCCAGCAGGGGGGCTAACTATGGCTACACCTTC

size: few
V: TRBV10-1
D: NA
J: TRBJ2-3
CDR3: CASSAGDTQYF
DNA: TGCGCCAGCAGTGCAGGAGATACGCAGTATTTT

size: medium-sized
V: TRBV20-1
D: TRBD1
J: TRBJ1-1
CDR3: CSARAPRGGGRTEAFF
DNA: TGCAGTGCTAGAGCCCCCCGTGGAGGGGGCCGCACTGAAGCTTTCTTT

size: NA
V: TRBV19
D: TRBD1
J: TRBJ1-5
CDR3: CASSWDRGKDQPQHF
DNA: TGTGCCAGTAGTTGGGACAGGGGGAAGGATCAGCCCCAGCATTTT

size: few
V: TRBV15
D: TRBD1
J: TRBJ1-4
CDR3: CATSREMGQGWEKLFF
DNA: TGTGCCACCAGCAGAGAGATGGGACAGGGGTGGGAAAAACTGTTTTTT

size: NA
V: TRBV5-1
D: TRBD2
J: TRBJ2-5
CDR3: CASSLLAGGYQETQYF
DNA: TGCGCCAGCAGCTTGTTAGCGGGGGGGTACCAAGAGACCCAGTACTTC

size: few
V: TRBV7-8
D: NA
J: TRBJ2-3
CDR3: CASSLSPSFRVTDTQYF
DNA: TGTGCCAGCAGCTTATCTCCTAGCTTTAGGGTCACAGATACGCAGTATTTT

size: NA
V: TRBV7-2
D: NA
J: TRBJ2-7
CDR3: CASSLAGGAVIGGEQYF
DNA: TGTGCCAGCAGCTTAGCTGGGGGGGCTGTAATAGGTGGCGAGCAGTACTTC

size: NA
V: TRBV25-1
D: TRBD1
J: TRBJ1-2
CDR3: CASSEHGTGYGYTF
DNA: TGTGCCAGCAGTGAACACGGGACAGGTTATGGCTACACCTTC

size: NA
V: TRBV2
D: TRBD2
J: TRBJ2-3
CDR3: CASSQRWGGGRDTQYF
DNA: TGTGCCAGCAGCCAGAGGTGGGGGGGGGGTCGAGATACGCAGTATTTT

size: NA
V: TRBV27
D: TRBD1
J: TRBJ1-2
CDR3: CASSFMRQGGSYYGYTF
DNA: TGTGCCAGCAGTTTCATGAGACAGGGGGGGTCCTACTATGGCTACACCTTC

size: few
V: TRBV24-1
D: NA
J: TRBJ1-5
CDR3: CATSGQHNQPQHF
DNA: TGTGCCACCAGTGGACAGCACAATCAGCCCCAGCATTTT

size: few
V: TRBV30
D: TRBD2
J: TRBJ2-3
CDR3: CAWQRGPTDTQYF
DNA: TGTGCCTGGCAGCGGGGCCCCACAGATACGCAGTATTTT

size: few
V: TRBV20-1
D: TRBD2
J: TRBJ2-1
CDR3: CSARTPTGGDYNEQFF
DNA: TGCAGTGCCCGTACCCCCACGGGGGGGGACTACAATGAGCAGTTCTTC

size: few
V: TRBV7-9
D: NA
J: TRBJ1-1
CDR3: CASSLAGRNTEAFF
DNA: TGTGCCAGCAGCTTAGCCGGCAGGAACACTGAAGCTTTCTTT

size: NA
V: TRBV4-2
D: NA
J: TRBJ1-3
CDR3: CASSQDRGHRSGNTIYF
DNA: TGTGCCAGCAGCCAGGACCGAGGTCACCGCTCTGGAAACACCATATATTTT

size: NA
V: TRBV19
D: TRBD1
J: TRBJ1-5
CDR3: CASSPDRINQPQHF
DNA: TGTGCCAGTAGTCCGGACAGGATAAATCAGCCCCAGCATTTT

size: few
V: TRBV15
D: NA
J: TRBJ2-3
CDR3: CATSRKGDTQYF
DNA: TGTGCCACCAGCAGAAAAGGAGATACGCAGTATTTT

size: NA
V: TRBV2
D: TRBD1
J: TRBJ2-5
CDR3: CASSMTGGAETQYF
DNA: TGTGCCAGCAGTATGACAGGGGGCGCAGAGACCCAGTACTTC

size: NA
V: TRBV20-1
D: NA
J: TRBJ1-5
CDR3: CSAPLPGGGQLQHF
DNA: TGCAGTGCCCCCCTTCCGGGGGGCGGTCAGCTCCAGCATTTT

size: medium-sized
V: TRBV7-2
D: TRBD1
J: TRBJ1-1
CDR3: CASSKQGESTEAFF
DNA: TGTGCCAGCAGCAAACAGGGGGAGAGTACTGAAGCTTTCTTT

size: NA
V: TRBV24-1
D: NA
J: TRBJ2-2
CDR3: CATSDYRETGELFF
DNA: TGTGCCACCAGTGATTACAGGGAGACCGGGGAGCTGTTTTTT

size: NA
V: TRBV7-3
D: TRBD2
J: TRBJ2-2
CDR3: CASSLPGLASTGELFF
DNA: TGTGCCAGCAGCCTCCCGGGACTAGCGAGCACCGGGGAGCTGTTTTTT

size: few
V: TRBV19
D: TRBD1
J: TRBJ1-5
CDR3: CASSIRTGLFPQHF
DNA: TGTGCCAGTAGTATAAGGACAGGCCTATTTCCCCAGCATTTT

size: once
V: TRBV11-3
D: TRBD1
J: TRBJ1-4
CDR3: CASSPQGDVRGKLFF
DNA: TGTGCCAGCAGCCCACAGGGGGACGTTCGCGGAAAACTGTTTTTT

size: few
V: TRBV19
D: TRBD2
J: TRBJ2-1
CDR3: CASSMTAPSGGVYEQFF
DNA: TGTGCCAGTAGTATGACCGCCCCTAGCGGGGGCGTCTATGAGCAGTTCTTC

size: few
V: TRBV6-2/TRBV6-3
D: TRBD2
J: TRBJ2-6
CDR3: CASSTLAGQGANVLTF
DNA: TGTGCCAGCAGTACCCTAGCGGGGCAAGGGGCCAACGTCCTGACTTTC

size: medium-sized
V: TRBV24-1
D: TRBD1
J: TRBJ1-2
CDR3: CATSDRERNGYTF
DNA: TGTGCCACCTCGGACAGGGAAAGAAATGGCTACACCTTC

size: few
V: TRBV20-1
D: TRBD1
J: TRBJ2-7
CDR3: CSAKQGRAGDEQYF
DNA: TGCAGTGCTAAACAGGGGAGAGCCGGTGACGAGCAGTACTTC

size: once
V: TRBV6-1
D: TRBD1
J: TRBJ2-7
CDR3: CASRDRGQNEQYF
DNA: TGTGCCAGCCGGGACAGGGGGCAAAACGAGCAGTACTTC

size: medium-sized
V: TRBV30
D: NA
J: TRBJ2-3
CDR3: CAWSPRQGTDTQYF
DNA: TGTGCCTGGAGCCCCCGGCAGGGCACAGATACGCAGTATTTT

size: medium-sized
V: TRBV7-2
D: NA
J: TRBJ1-3
CDR3: CASSRGPASSGNTIYF
DNA: TGTGCCAGCAGCCGTGGGCCGGCGAGCTCTGGAAACACCATATATTTT

size: NA
V: TRBV30
D: TRBD1
J: TRBJ1-1
CDR3: CAWRGDRWNTEAFF
DNA: TGTGCCTGGAGGGGGGACAGGTGGAACACTGAAGCTTTCTTT

size: NA
V: TRBV27
D: TRBD1
J: TRBJ1-1
CDR3: CASRKTGGFAFF
DNA: TGTGCCAGCAGGAAGACAGGGGGCTTCGCTTTCTTT

size: few
V: TRBV27
D: NA
J: TRBJ2-3
CDR3: CASSSRLTDTQYF
DNA: TGTGCCAGCAGTTCACGACTCACAGATACGCAGTATTTT

size: NA
V: TRBV20-1
D: NA
J: TRBJ1-2
CDR3: CSALGFQVGYTF
DNA: TGCAGTGCTCTAGGATTCCAGGTTGGCTACACCTTC

size: NA
V: TRBV7-7
D: NA
J: TRBJ2-7
CDR3: CASSAGASCEQYF
DNA: TGTGCCAGCTCGGCCGGGGCCAGCTGCGAGCAGTACTTC

size: medium-sized
V: TRBV24-1
D: TRBD2
J: TRBJ2-5
CDR3: CATSDLSGGGQGTQYF
DNA: TGTGCCACCAGTGATTTGAGCGGGGGGGGGCAAGGGACCCAGTACTTC

size: few
V: TRBV21-1
D: NA
J: TRBJ2-7
CDR3: CASTYGGPKRSSYEQYF
DNA: TGTGCCAGCACCTATGGGGGACCGAAGAGGTCCTCCTACGAGCAGTACTTC